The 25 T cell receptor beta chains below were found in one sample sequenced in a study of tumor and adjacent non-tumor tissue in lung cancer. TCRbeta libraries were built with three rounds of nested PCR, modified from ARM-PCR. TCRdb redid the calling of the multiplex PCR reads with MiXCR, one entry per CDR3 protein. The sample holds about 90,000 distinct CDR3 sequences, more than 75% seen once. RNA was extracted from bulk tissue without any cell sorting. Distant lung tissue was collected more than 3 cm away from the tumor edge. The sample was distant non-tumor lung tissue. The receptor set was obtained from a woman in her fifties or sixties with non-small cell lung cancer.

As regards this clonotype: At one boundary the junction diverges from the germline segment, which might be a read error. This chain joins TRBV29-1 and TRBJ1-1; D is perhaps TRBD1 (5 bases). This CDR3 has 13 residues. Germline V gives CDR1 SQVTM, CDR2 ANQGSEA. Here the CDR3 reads CRVAHGDYTEAFF. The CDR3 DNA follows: TGCAGGGTTGCCCACGGGGACTACACTGAAGCTTTCTTT.

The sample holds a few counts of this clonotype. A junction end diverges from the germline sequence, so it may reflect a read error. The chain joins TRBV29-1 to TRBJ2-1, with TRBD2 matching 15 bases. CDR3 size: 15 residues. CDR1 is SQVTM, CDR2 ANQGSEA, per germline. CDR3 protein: CSVAGLAGGSSEQFF. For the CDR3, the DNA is TGTAGCGTTGCCGGACTAGCGGGAGGGTCGAGTGAGCAGTTCTTC.

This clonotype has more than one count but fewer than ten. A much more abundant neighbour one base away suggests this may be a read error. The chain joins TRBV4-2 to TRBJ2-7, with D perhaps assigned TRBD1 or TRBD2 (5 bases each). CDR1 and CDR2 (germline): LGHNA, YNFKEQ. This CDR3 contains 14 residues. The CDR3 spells CASSQLGETYEQHF. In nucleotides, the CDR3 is TGTGCCAGCAGCCAGTTAGGGGAGACCTACGAGCAGCACTTC.

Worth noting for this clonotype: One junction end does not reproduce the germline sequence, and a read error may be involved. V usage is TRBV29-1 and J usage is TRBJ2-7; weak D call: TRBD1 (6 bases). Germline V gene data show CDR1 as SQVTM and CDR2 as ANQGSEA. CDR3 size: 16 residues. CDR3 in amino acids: CSVEPHGSGDTRELYF. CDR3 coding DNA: TGCAGTGTTGAACCCCACGGGTCAGGGGATACTAGGGAGCTGTACTTC.

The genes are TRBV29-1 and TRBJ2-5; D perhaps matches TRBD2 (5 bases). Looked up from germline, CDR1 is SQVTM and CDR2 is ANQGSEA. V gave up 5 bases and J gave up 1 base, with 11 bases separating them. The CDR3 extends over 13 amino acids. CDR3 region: CSVHRESQETQYF. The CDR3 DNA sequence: TGCAGCGTTCACCGGGAAAGCCAAGAGACCCAGTACTTC.

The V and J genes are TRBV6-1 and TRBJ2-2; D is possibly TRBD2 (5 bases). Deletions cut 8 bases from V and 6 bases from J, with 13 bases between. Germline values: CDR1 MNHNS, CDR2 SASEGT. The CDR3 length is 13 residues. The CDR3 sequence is CASGSNVAGELFF. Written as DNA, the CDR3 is TGTGCCAGCGGGAGTAACGTAGCCGGGGAGCTGTTTTTT.

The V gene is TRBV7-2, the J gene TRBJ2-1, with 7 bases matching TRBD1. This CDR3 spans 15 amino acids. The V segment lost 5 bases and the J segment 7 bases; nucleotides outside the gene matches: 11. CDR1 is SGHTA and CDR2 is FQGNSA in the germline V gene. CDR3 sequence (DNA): TGTGCCAGCAGCCGGAAGACAGGGCATGAGAATGAGCAGTTCTTC. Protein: CASSRKTGHENEQFF.

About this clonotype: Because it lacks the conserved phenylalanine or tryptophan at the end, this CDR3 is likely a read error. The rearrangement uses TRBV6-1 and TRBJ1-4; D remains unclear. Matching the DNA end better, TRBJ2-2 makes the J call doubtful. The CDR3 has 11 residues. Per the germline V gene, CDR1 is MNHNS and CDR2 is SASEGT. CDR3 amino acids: CASSGAPELFV. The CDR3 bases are TGTGCCAGCAGTGGCGCCCCGGAGCTGTTTGTT.

CDR3 sequence reads: CARRLAKGSGQYF. The CDR3 bases are TGTGCCAGGAGACTAGCCAAGGGCAGTGGACAGTACTTC. This chain links TRBV6-5 with TRBJ2-7; 7 nucleotides align to TRBD2. Germline trimming cut 9 bases from V and 10 bases from J; bases unmatched to any gene: 15. The CDR3 loop spans 13 amino acids. Germline V gene sequence: CDR1 MNHEY, CDR2 SVGAGI.

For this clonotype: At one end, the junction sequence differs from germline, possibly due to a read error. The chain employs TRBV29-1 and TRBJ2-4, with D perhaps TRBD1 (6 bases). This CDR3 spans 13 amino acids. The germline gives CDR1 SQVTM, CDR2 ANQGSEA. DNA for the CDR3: TGCAGCGTTTTCAATCCAGGGGTAGACATTAAGTACTTC. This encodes CSVFNPGVDIKYF.

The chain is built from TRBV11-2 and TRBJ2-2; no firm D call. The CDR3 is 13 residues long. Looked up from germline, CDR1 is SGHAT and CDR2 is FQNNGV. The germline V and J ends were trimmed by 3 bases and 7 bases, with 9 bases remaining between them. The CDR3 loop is CASSLDRLGELFF. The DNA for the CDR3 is TGTGCCAGCAGCTTGGACCGTCTCGGGGAGCTGTTTTTT.

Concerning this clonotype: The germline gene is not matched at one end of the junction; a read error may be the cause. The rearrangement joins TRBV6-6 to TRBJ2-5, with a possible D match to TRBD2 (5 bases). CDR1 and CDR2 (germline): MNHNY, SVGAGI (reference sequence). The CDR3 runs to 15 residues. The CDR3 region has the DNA TGTGCCAGCAGTCCCCTGGACCCAGCTGGGGAGACCCAATGCTTC. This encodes CASSPLDPAGETQCF.

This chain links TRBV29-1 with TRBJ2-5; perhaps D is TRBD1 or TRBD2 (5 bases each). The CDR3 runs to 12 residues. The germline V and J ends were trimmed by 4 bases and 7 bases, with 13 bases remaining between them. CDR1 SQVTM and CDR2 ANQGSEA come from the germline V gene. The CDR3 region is CSVVIRERTQYF. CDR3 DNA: TGCAGCGTTGTGATCAGGGAGAGGACCCAGTACTTC. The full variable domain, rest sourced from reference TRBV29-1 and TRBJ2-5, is SAVISQKPSRDICQRGTSLTIQCQVDSQVTMMFWYRQQPGQSLTLIATANQGSEATYESGFVIDKFPISRPNLTFSTLTVSNMSPEDSSIYLCSVVIRERTQYFGPGTRLLVL.

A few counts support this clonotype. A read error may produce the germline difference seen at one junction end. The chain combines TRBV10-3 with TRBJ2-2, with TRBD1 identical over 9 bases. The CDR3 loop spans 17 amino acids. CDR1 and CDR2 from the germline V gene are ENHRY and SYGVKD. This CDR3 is CAISDSGTGINTGELFF. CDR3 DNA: TGTGCCATCAGCGACTCCGGGACAGGGATAAACACGGGGGAGCTGTTTTTT.

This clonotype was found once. The DNA for the CDR3 is TGTGCCAGCAGCATCGGGCAGGGTCAGGCCCAGTACTTC. The encoded protein is CASSIGQGQAQYF. This rearrangement joins TRBV12-3 or TRBV12-4 to TRBJ2-5, with D possibly being TRBD1 (5 bases). The CDR3 sequence is 13 residues long. Trimming took off 6 bases at V and 9 bases at J, with 17 bases between the two ends.

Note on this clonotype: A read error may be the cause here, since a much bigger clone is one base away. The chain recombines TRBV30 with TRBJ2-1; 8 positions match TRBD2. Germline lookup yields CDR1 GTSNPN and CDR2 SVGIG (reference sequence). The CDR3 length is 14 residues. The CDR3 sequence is CAGRGAGDVNEQFF. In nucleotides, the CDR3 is TGTGCCGGGAGGGGAGCGGGAGACGTCAATGAGCAGTTCTTC.

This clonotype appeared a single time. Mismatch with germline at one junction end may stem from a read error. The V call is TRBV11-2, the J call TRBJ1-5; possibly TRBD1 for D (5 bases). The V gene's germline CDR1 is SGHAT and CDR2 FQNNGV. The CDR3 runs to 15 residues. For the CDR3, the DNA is TGTGCTAGCAGTGCGGAGGGGCTTAGCAATCAGCCCCAGCATTTT. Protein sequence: CASSAEGLSNQPQHF.

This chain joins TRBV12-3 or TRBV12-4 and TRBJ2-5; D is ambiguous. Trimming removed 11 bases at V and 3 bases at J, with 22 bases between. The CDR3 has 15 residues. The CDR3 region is CAGNLFASVKETQYF. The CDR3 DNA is TGTGCCGGCAATTTATTCGCGTCAGTAAAAGAGACCCAGTACTTC.

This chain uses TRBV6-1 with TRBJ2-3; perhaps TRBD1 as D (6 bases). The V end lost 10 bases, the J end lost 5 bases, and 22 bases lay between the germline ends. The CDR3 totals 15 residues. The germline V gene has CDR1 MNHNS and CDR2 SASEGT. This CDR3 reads CANGWLGQNIDTQYF. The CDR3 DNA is TGTGCCAACGGTTGGTTGGGACAAAACATAGATACGCAGTATTTT.

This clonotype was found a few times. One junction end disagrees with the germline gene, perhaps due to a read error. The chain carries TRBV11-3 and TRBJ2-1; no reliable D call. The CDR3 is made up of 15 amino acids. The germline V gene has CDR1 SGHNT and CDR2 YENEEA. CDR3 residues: CASSLRKGSINAQFF. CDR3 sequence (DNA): TGTGCCAGCAGTCTCCGGAAAGGGTCTATCAATGCGCAGTTCTTC.

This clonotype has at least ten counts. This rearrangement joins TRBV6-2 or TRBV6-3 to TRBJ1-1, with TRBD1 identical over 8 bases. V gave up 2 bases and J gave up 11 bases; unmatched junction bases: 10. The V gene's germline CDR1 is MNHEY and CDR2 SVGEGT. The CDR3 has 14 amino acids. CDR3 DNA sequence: TGTGCCAGCAGTTACCTCGACAGGGGAGCGATGGCTTTCTTT. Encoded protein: CASSYLDRGAMAFF.

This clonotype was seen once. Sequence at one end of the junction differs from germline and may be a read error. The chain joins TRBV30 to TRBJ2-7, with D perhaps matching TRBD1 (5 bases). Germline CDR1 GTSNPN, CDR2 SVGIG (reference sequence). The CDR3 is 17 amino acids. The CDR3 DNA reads TGTGTCTGGAGACCTTTTTTTAGGGGTTCCGACTCCTACGAGCAGTACTTC. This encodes CVWRPFFRGSDSYEQYF.

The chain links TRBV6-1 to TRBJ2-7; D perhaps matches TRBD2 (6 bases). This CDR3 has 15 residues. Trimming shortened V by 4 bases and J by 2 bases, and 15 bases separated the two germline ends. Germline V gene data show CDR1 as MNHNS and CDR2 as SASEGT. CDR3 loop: CASSGGSGRTYEQYF. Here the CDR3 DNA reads TGTGCCAGCAGTGGGGGGAGTGGGAGGACCTACGAGCAGTACTTC.

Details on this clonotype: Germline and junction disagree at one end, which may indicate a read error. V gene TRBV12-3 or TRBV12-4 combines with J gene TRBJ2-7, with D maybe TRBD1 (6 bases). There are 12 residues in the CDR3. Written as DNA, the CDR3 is TGTGCGAGCAGTCCCAGTACAGGGATCGGCTTCTTC. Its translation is CASSPSTGIGFF.

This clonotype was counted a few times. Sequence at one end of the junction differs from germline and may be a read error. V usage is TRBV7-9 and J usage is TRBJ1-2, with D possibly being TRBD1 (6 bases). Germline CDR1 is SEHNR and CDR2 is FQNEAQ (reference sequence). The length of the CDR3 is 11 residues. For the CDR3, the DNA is TGTGCCAGCAGTTTATCTGGGGGCTACATCTTC. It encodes CASSLSGGYIF.